This TCR beta chain was captured by sequencing in a study of T-cell memory formation after mild COVID-19. About the research overall: The TCR clusters were mostly specific to one donor.

Study-wide points: There was a balanced CD4/CD8 profile in clones contracting day 15 to 85, and later expanders leaned CD4+. Among CD4+ contracting clones, most were CM and EM, and CD8+ ones EMRA.

A few counts support this clonotype. Its antigen is not known. This CDR3 region has 13 residues. V lost 7 bases to trimming and J lost 4 bases, with 16 bases between them. Germline V CDR1 and CDR2: DFQATT, SNEGSKA (reference sequence). TCRdb reprocessed the 5' RACE reads via MiXCR and lists one record per CDR3 protein. This sample has about 320,000 distinct CDR3 sequences, with about 13% found just once. The rearrangement uses TRBV20-1 and TRBJ2-5, with no clear D. The sample taken for sequencing was PBMCs or a T cell subset sorted from them (not recorded which). The receptor comes from a man aged 18 to 29 who had mild COVID-19 (a few samples of this study predate the infection). Cell type and time point are not known. The CDR3 DNA sequence: TGCAGTGTAGGAGAGGAGTGGAGAGAGACCCAGTACTTC. Translation gives CSVGEEWRETQYF.